This TCR beta chain stems from a study of CD8+ T cells in alopecia areata. Study-level information: The drug, oral tofacitinib, was given to treated patients at 5 to 10 mg twice daily. Study results and limitations: Scalp clonality and expanded CD8+ clones among the top 100 were significantly decreased by tofacitinib. Across lesional scalp, and particularly alopecia totalis/universalis, clonality surpassed that of normal scalp.

Details on this clone: Its antigen is not identified.

Stated treatment: oral pan-JAK inhibitor, 5-10 mg twice daily. This CDR3 spans 14 amino acids. Germline CDR1 reads GTSNPN; CDR2 reads SVGIG (reference sequence). Trimming took 3 bases from V and 4 from J, leaving 13 bases between them. cDNA serving as the sequencing template came from extracted, reverse transcribed RNA. TCRdb's table, derived via immunoSEQ multiplex PCR, lists solely in-frame clones and lacks some. The repertoire holds around 150,000 clones, roughly 65% seen once, with roughly 0.85% in the top ten. The source material was CD4+ T cells sorted from blood, sampled at week 4, from a patient treated with tofacitinib. This sequence was found in a human donor with alopecia areata. The gene calls are TRBV30 and TRBJ2-1; tentatively, D is TRBD1 or TRBD2 (6 bases each). CDR3 sequence: CAWRGQAGYNEQFF. The CDR3 bases are TGTGCCTGGAGGGGACAAGCGGGTTACAATGAGCAGTTCTTC. The full variable domain, its missing parts supplied by reference TRBV30 and TRBJ2-1, is SQTIHQWPATLVQPVGSPLSLECTVEGTSNPNLYWYRQAAGRGLQLLFYSVGIGQISSEVPQNLSASRPQDRQFILSSKKLLLSDSGFYLCAWRGQAGYNEQFFGPGTRLTVL.